These T cell receptor beta chains were read from a single sample in a study of beta chain features in type 1 diabetes. Only in-frame clones appear in the TCRdb table, and some are missing; sequencing was by immunoSEQ multiplex PCR. The repertoire includes 640,000 or so clones, over 11% of them detected once, and 0.035% to 0.04% sits in the top ten. The sequenced sample consisted of naive CD4+ T cells from blood. The receptors shown here come from a man aged 18 to 30 with type 1 diabetes. Each CDR3 is given with its conserved first and last residue. The order of the fields is CDR3 DNA, CDR3 protein, clone size, D gene, J gene, V gene. A D gene is named only where the DNA matches it firmly. Some rows mark clone size as missing; the rest say once, few, many or name a class of expanded clone.

DNA: TGTGCCAGCAGCTTGAACCTGGTTGGTGAATCCTACGAGCAGTACTTC; CDR3: CASSLNLVGESYEQYF; size: NA; D: NA; J: TRBJ2-7; V: TRBV7-9
DNA: TGTGCCAGCAGTTCGACTGGAGATACGCAGTATTTT; CDR3: CASSSTGDTQYF; size: few; D: NA; J: TRBJ2-3; V: TRBV28
DNA: TGTGCCAGCAGCTACCCTCGGGGGAGGGAAGGGTCCTACTACAATGAGCAGTTCTTC; CDR3: CASSYPRGREGSYYNEQFF; size: few; D: TRBD2; J: TRBJ2-1; V: TRBV7-6
DNA: TGTGCCTTGGACAGGGGCACAGATACGCAGTATTTT; CDR3: CALDRGTDTQYF; size: few; D: TRBD1; J: TRBJ2-3; V: TRBV30
DNA: TGTGCCTGGAGCCGGGACAGGGTCTGGAGTGGCTACACCTTC; CDR3: CAWSRDRVWSGYTF; size: NA; D: TRBD1; J: TRBJ1-2; V: TRBV30
DNA: TGTGCCAGCACCTTTACAGGCACTGAAGCTTTCTTT; CDR3: CASTFTGTEAFF; size: NA; D: NA; J: TRBJ1-1; V: TRBV5-6
DNA: TGTGCCTGGAGTGTGCATCAGGTTCTACGAGAGACCCAGTACTTC; CDR3: CAWSVHQVLRETQYF; size: few; D: NA; J: TRBJ2-5; V: TRBV30
DNA: TGTGCCAGCAGTTTGATCAGGGGGACTGAAGCTTTCTTT; CDR3: CASSLIRGTEAFF; size: NA; D: TRBD1; J: TRBJ1-1; V: TRBV6-4
DNA: TGTGCCTCAGACCAACCTGGGGGCAGGAGGACTGAAGCTTTCTTT; CDR3: CASDQPGGRRTEAFF; size: NA; D: NA; J: TRBJ1-1; V: TRBV2
DNA: TGTGCCAGCAGCCAGGGACTAGCGCAAGAGACCCAGTACTTC; CDR3: CASSQGLAQETQYF; size: few; D: TRBD2; J: TRBJ2-5; V: TRBV7-9
DNA: TGTGCCAGCAGCGTCAGGGTCCAAGAGACCCAGTACTTC; CDR3: CASSVRVQETQYF; size: few; D: NA; J: TRBJ2-5; V: TRBV11-3
DNA: TGTGCCAGCAGCCCGCGACAGGGGACTAACTCCTACGAGCAGTACTTC; CDR3: CASSPRQGTNSYEQYF; size: NA; D: NA; J: TRBJ2-7; V: TRBV11-2
DNA: TGCGCCAGCAGCCACCGCGAAGGGGGGGAAAGGCCCTACAATGAGCAGTTCTTC; CDR3: CASSHREGGERPYNEQFF; size: once; D: NA; J: TRBJ2-1; V: TRBV5-1
DNA: TGTGCCAGCAGTCACAGGGACAGAGAGACCCAGTACTTC; CDR3: CASSHRDRETQYF; size: NA; D: TRBD1; J: TRBJ2-5; V: TRBV6-5
DNA: TGTGCCAGCAGCGTGACAGGGGTGGGTCAGCCCCAGCATTTT; CDR3: CASSVTGVGQPQHF; size: few; D: TRBD1; J: TRBJ1-5; V: TRBV9
DNA: TGTGCCAGCACCCGGGACAGGGGGACCCACGAGCAGTACTTC; CDR3: CASTRDRGTHEQYF; size: NA; D: TRBD1; J: TRBJ2-7; V: TRBV25-1
DNA: TGTGCCTGGAATAAGAGGGCGTGGAATGAGCAGTTCTTC; CDR3: CAWNKRAWNEQFF; size: NA; D: NA; J: TRBJ2-1; V: TRBV30
DNA: TGCGCCAGCAGCCAGGACAGGGAAGGTGAAGCTTTCTTT; CDR3: CASSQDREGEAFF; size: few; D: TRBD1; J: TRBJ1-1; V: TRBV4-3
DNA: TGTGCCAGCAGCTTTAGCGGGGGTTCCTCTGGGGCCAACGTCCTGACTTTC; CDR3: CASSFSGGSSGANVLTF; size: few; D: TRBD2; J: TRBJ2-6; V: TRBV7-3
DNA: TGTGCCAGCAGCACCGGTTTTGCTACTGAAGCTTTCTTT; CDR3: CASSTGFATEAFF; size: NA; D: NA; J: TRBJ1-1; V: TRBV6-5
DNA: TGTGCCAGCAGTCAGGGCCTTGAAGGTTCGCCCCAGCATTTT; CDR3: CASSQGLEGSPQHF; size: few; D: NA; J: TRBJ1-5; V: TRBV6-5
DNA: TGCGCCAGCAGCCGGGACCCCGGATGGGGCGAGCAGTTCTTC; CDR3: CASSRDPGWGEQFF; size: few; D: NA; J: TRBJ2-1; V: TRBV5-1
DNA: TGTGCCAGCAGCATAGCGGGGAGTCAAGAGACCCAGTACTTC; CDR3: CASSIAGSQETQYF; size: few; D: TRBD2; J: TRBJ2-5; V: TRBV7-2
DNA: TGTGCCAGCAGTGGCTGGTCGGGAACTGTGAACACTGAAGCTTTCTTT; CDR3: CASSGWSGTVNTEAFF; size: NA; D: NA; J: TRBJ1-1; V: TRBV25-1
DNA: TGTGCCAGCTCACCGGGGCTAAATCAGCCCCAGCATTTT; CDR3: CASSPGLNQPQHF; size: few; D: NA; J: TRBJ1-5; V: TRBV18
DNA: TGTGCCAGCAGTGAAGCGCCCCCCAGGGTAGCCCAAGAGACCCAGTACTTC; CDR3: CASSEAPPRVAQETQYF; size: few; D: NA; J: TRBJ2-5; V: TRBV2
DNA: TGTGCCAGCAGCGACAAACAGGGTCCCCTACTAACCTACGAGCAGTACTTC; CDR3: CASSDKQGPLLTYEQYF; size: NA; D: NA; J: TRBJ2-7; V: TRBV9
DNA: TGTGCCAGCAGTTACGGGGGAGGAGGTTATAATTCACCCCTCCACTTT; CDR3: CASSYGGGGYNSPLHF; size: NA; D: NA; J: TRBJ1-6; V: TRBV6-5
DNA: TGCAGCGTAATCAGCGGGGGAGTTGATACGCAGTATTTT; CDR3: CSVISGGVDTQYF; size: few; D: TRBD2; J: TRBJ2-3; V: TRBV29-1
DNA: TGTGCCAGCAGCCCTGGGGAGGGACTGAGGGGCTACACCTTC; CDR3: CASSPGEGLRGYTF; size: few; D: NA; J: TRBJ1-2; V: TRBV11-2
DNA: TGTGCCTGGAGTGTACTAGGGGCGCCTACCTACGAGCAGTACTTC; CDR3: CAWSVLGAPTYEQYF; size: few; D: NA; J: TRBJ2-7; V: TRBV30
DNA: TGTGCCAGCACGGGACAGGAAAACACTGAAGCTTTCTTT; CDR3: CASTGQENTEAFF; size: NA; D: TRBD1; J: TRBJ1-1; V: TRBV25-1
DNA: TGTGCCAGCAGCCAAGGAATTAGTGGGGGGGCCGGAGAGACCCAGTACTTC; CDR3: CASSQGISGGAGETQYF; size: few; D: NA; J: TRBJ2-5; V: TRBV4-2
DNA: TGTGCCAGCAGTGAACTGGCAGGGTATGAAAAACTGTTTTTT; CDR3: CASSELAGYEKLFF; size: NA; D: NA; J: TRBJ1-4; V: TRBV2
DNA: TGTGCCAGCTCACCGGACTACGAGCAGTACTTC; CDR3: CASSPDYEQYF; size: few; D: NA; J: TRBJ2-7; V: TRBV18
DNA: TGTGCCAGCAGCGTAGGGGCTAGCCAAGAGACCCAGTACTTC; CDR3: CASSVGASQETQYF; size: few; D: NA; J: TRBJ2-5; V: TRBV9
DNA: TGTGCCAGCAGCTTCCTAGTCGACGCTGAAGCTTTCTTT; CDR3: CASSFLVDAEAFF; size: NA; D: NA; J: TRBJ1-1; V: TRBV7-2
DNA: TGCGCCAGCAGCCAAGAAACTAGAGTCTCAGATACGCAGTATTTT; CDR3: CASSQETRVSDTQYF; size: few; D: NA; J: TRBJ2-3; V: TRBV4-1
DNA: TGTGCCAGCAGCCCCGACGGGACTTACAATGAAAAACTGTTTTTT; CDR3: CASSPDGTYNEKLFF; size: few; D: NA; J: TRBJ1-4; V: TRBV7-9
DNA: TGTGCCAGCAGACGACTAGCGGGGGAGGGCACAGATACGCAGTATTTT; CDR3: CASRRLAGEGTDTQYF; size: few; D: TRBD2; J: TRBJ2-3; V: TRBV6-6
DNA: TGCGCCAGCAGCCAACAGGGGTCCACCGGGGAGCTGTTTTTT; CDR3: CASSQQGSTGELFF; size: NA; D: NA; J: TRBJ2-2; V: TRBV4-3
DNA: TGTGCCAGCAGCGCGATCGGGGATGAGCAGTTCTTC; CDR3: CASSAIGDEQFF; size: NA; D: NA; J: TRBJ2-1; V: TRBV7-2
DNA: TGTGCCAGCAGGACAGGTTCATATAGCAATCAGCCCCAGCATTTT; CDR3: CASRTGSYSNQPQHF; size: NA; D: NA; J: TRBJ1-5; V: TRBV28
DNA: TGTGCCAGCAGTTTGGCGGGGGACCTCTACGAGCAGTACTTC; CDR3: CASSLAGDLYEQYF; size: few; D: TRBD2; J: TRBJ2-7; V: TRBV28
DNA: TGTGCCAGCAGTTACGGTATCTGGGCGAACACCGGGGAGCTGTTTTTT; CDR3: CASSYGIWANTGELFF; size: NA; D: NA; J: TRBJ2-2; V: TRBV6-5
DNA: TGTGCCAGCAGCTTAACTAGAGGCGAGCAGTACTTC; CDR3: CASSLTRGEQYF; size: few; D: NA; J: TRBJ2-7; V: TRBV7-2
DNA: TGTGCCAGCAGCTCCTCCCTAGAAACAGATACGCAGTATTTT; CDR3: CASSSSLETDTQYF; size: NA; D: NA; J: TRBJ2-3; V: TRBV6-6
DNA: TGTGCCTGGAGTTCCCATGGCTACACCTTC; CDR3: CAWSSHGYTF; size: NA; D: NA; J: TRBJ1-2; V: TRBV30
DNA: TGTGCTAGCAGCGCGGGTTATAACACTGAAGCTTTCTTT; CDR3: CASSAGYNTEAFF; size: few; D: NA; J: TRBJ1-1; V: TRBV7-7
DNA: TGTGCCAGCAGTAATCCGTGGGACTATGGCTACACCTTC; CDR3: CASSNPWDYGYTF; size: few; D: NA; J: TRBJ1-2; V: TRBV25-1
DNA: TGTGCCAGCGGGGGGAACACCGGGGAGCTGTTTTTT; CDR3: CASGGNTGELFF; size: NA; D: NA; J: TRBJ2-2; V: TRBV6-5
DNA: TGTGCCTGGAGTGTAAACTACCTCGATACGCAGTATTTT; CDR3: CAWSVNYLDTQYF; size: few; D: NA; J: TRBJ2-3; V: TRBV30
DNA: TGTGCCTGGAGTGTAGGGCTCACGGGGGGAACAGATACGCAGTATTTT; CDR3: CAWSVGLTGGTDTQYF; size: NA; D: TRBD2; J: TRBJ2-3; V: TRBV30
DNA: TGTGCCTGGAGTAGGAATAGCAATCAGCCCCAGCATTTT; CDR3: CAWSRNSNQPQHF; size: few; D: NA; J: TRBJ1-5; V: TRBV30
DNA: TGTGCCAGCAGTGACTCCCTCTGGGGCTCTGGGGCCAACGTCCTGACTTTC; CDR3: CASSDSLWGSGANVLTF; size: NA; D: NA; J: TRBJ2-6; V: TRBV6-4
DNA: TGTGCCTGGTGGCGGGGTCTTTCATCCTACAATGAGCAGTTCTTC; CDR3: CAWWRGLSSYNEQFF; size: few; D: NA; J: TRBJ2-1; V: TRBV30
DNA: TGCAGCGTTGAAGATGCAGGAGCCTACGAGCAGTACTTC; CDR3: CSVEDAGAYEQYF; size: few; D: NA; J: TRBJ2-7; V: TRBV29-1
DNA: TGTGCCAGCAGCGTAGATCCTAGCGGCCTATACAATGAGCAGTTCTTC; CDR3: CASSVDPSGLYNEQFF; size: few; D: TRBD2; J: TRBJ2-1; V: TRBV9
DNA: TGTGCCTGGAGTTACAGTCTTAACTACAATGAGCAGTTCTTC; CDR3: CAWSYSLNYNEQFF; size: NA; D: NA; J: TRBJ2-1; V: TRBV30